This is a list of T cell receptor beta chains from one sample in a study of T cell repertoires in cytomegalovirus infection. TCRdb re-called the reads with MiXCR, one entry per CDR3 protein. Among about 260,000 distinct CDR3 sequences listed, roughly an eighth were seen once. The sequenced sample was PBMCs. The origin of the receptors is a human donor in good health (CMV status not recorded). Some clones in this sample may be carry-over from other donors' samples. Each CDR3 is given with its conserved first and last residue. A D gene is named only where the DNA matches it firmly. Only some rows state a clone size, as once, few, many or a class for expanded clones.

clone_size j_call d_call v_call cdr3_length cdr3_aa cdr3_nt
NA TRBJ1-1 NA TRBV29-1 14 CSVLTPLRMTEAFF TGCAGCGTACTTACGCCGTTGAGGATGACTGAAGCTTTCTTT
NA TRBJ2-5 TRBD2 TRBV7-9 17 CASSLTTSGRPRETQYF TGTGCCAGCAGCCTGACGACTAGCGGGAGGCCGAGGGAGACCCAGTACTTC
few TRBJ2-1 TRBD1 TRBV29-1 15 CSFYPGTVGNNEQFF TGCAGCTTCTATCCCGGGACAGTGGGAAACAATGAGCAGTTCTTC
few TRBJ1-1 TRBD1 TRBV9 14 CASSVAYRGTEAFF TGTGCCAGCAGCGTAGCTTACAGGGGGACTGAAGCTTTCTTT
many TRBJ1-2 NA TRBV7-9 13 CASSSRADYGYTF TGTGCCAGCAGTTCCAGGGCAGACTATGGCTACACCTTC
few TRBJ2-1 TRBD1 TRBV6-2/TRBV6-3 16 CASSSWDRIIDNEQFF TGTGCCAGCAGTTCTTGGGACAGGATAATTGACAATGAGCAGTTCTTC
many TRBJ1-4 TRBD1 TRBV29-1 12 CSVGQANEKLFF TGCAGCGTCGGACAGGCTAATGAAAAACTGTTTTTT
NA TRBJ2-1 TRBD2 TRBV7-9 12 CASSPGLAREFF TGTGCCAGCAGCCCCGGACTAGCCCGGGAGTTCTTC
NA TRBJ1-1 NA TRBV28 14 CASRQPRVNTEAFF TGTGCCAGCAGACAGCCCAGGGTTAACACTGAAGCTTTCTTT
many TRBJ1-2 NA TRBV12-3/TRBV12-4 12 CASSLFQNGYTF TGTGCCAGCAGTTTGTTTCAGAATGGCTACACCTTC
NA TRBJ2-2 NA TRBV10-2 14 CASRPGANTGELFF TGCGCCAGCCGCCCCGGGGCGAACACCGGGGAGCTGTTTTTT
NA TRBJ1-1 NA TRBV28 16 CASSLLGVDLNTEAFF TGTGCCAGCAGTTTATTAGGTGTGGATTTGAACACTGAAGCTTTCTTT
many TRBJ2-5 TRBD1 TRBV20-1 12 CSARGQGETQYF TGCAGTGCTAGAGGACAGGGAGAGACCCAGTACTTC